Listed below are T cell receptor beta chains from one sample, sequenced in a study of regulatory T cells in long-lasting Graves disease. MiXCR, run by TCRdb on the multiplex PCR reads, gives a single entry per CDR3 protein. The data hold 580,000 or so distinct CDR3 sequences, with 15% to 20% observed a single time. The same sample was also studied in work on T cells in Graves' hyperthyroidism and ophthalmopathy.

Specimen: peripheral blood mononuclear cells (PBMCs), collected at new diagnosis, from a patient treated with antithyroid drugs. All receptors come from a man younger than 35 with Graves disease. CDR3s include the opening cysteine and the closing phenylalanine or tryptophan. Fields, in order: V gene, CDR3 length, J gene, CDR3 protein.

TRBV14	15	TRBJ1-4	CASSRLRGSNEKLFF
TRBV7-6	14	TRBJ2-1	CASSRGQGRDEQFF
TRBV6-9	13	TRBJ2-1	CASSYTAPPEQFF
TRBV30	13	TRBJ1-1	CAWNRQGNTEAFF
TRBV9	15	TRBJ2-3	CASSVSGLARDTQYF
TRBV9	14	TRBJ2-7	CASSGVDGPYEQYF
TRBV5-1	16	TRBJ1-1	CASSLAGGGMPTEAFF
TRBV12-3/TRBV12-4	15	TRBJ2-1	CASSTNPGLGSEQFF
TRBV18	15	TRBJ1-5	CASSPEGYSNQPQHF
TRBV20-1	15	TRBJ2-5	CSARFPGLSQETQYF
TRBV28	15	TRBJ2-3	CASLTSGRAADTQYF
TRBV6-5	15	TRBJ1-2	CASSSGKQGIYGYTF
TRBV5-1	16	TRBJ2-5	CASSLGPSGSQETQYF
TRBV6-5	14	TRBJ1-1	CASSYSGTISEAFF
TRBV20-1	14	TRBJ2-2	CSARKKGRTGELFF
TRBV2	15	TRBJ1-5	CASSGQGARNQPQHF
TRBV29-1	14	TRBJ2-7	CSVASGTNSYEQYF
TRBV2	13	TRBJ2-1	CASILAVDNEQFF
TRBV7-8	13	TRBJ2-7	CASREPGVREQYF
TRBV12-3/TRBV12-4	17	TRBJ2-2	CASSSPSGRAYTGELFF
TRBV27	14	TRBJ2-7	CASRGLGEGYEQYF
TRBV19	17	TRBJ1-1	CASSTPQGSVRDTEAFF
TRBV30	18	TRBJ1-3	CAWSGGQAWFLSGNTIYF
TRBV3-1	15	TRBJ1-1	CASTLRQGSNTEAFF
TRBV27	12	TRBJ2-1	CASSSNPPGGFF
TRBV28	13	TRBJ2-7	CASSSQGTGEQYF
TRBV20-1	18	TRBJ2-5	CSARDLNGQGKPQETQYF
TRBV10-3	16	NA	CANSYSHPPYGETQYF
TRBV28	14	TRBJ2-5	CASNSDGQGETQYF
TRBV11-2	15	TRBJ2-1	CASSLWVGQYNEQFF
TRBV5-5	16	TRBJ2-3	CASSLPQGPLRDTQYF
TRBV6-2/TRBV6-3	14	TRBJ2-6	CASSELSGANVLTF
TRBV13	19	TRBJ2-4	CASSLSSSGTLLAKNIQYF
TRBV7-6	12	TRBJ2-5	CASSRLTETQYF
TRBV11-2	13	TRBJ1-2	CASSFQGAAGYTF
TRBV28	14	TRBJ2-3	CASSFTGIADTQYF
TRBV28	13	TRBJ1-1	CATASGIRTEAFF
TRBV28	13	TRBJ2-7	CASSQWGNDEQYF
TRBV10-3	16	TRBJ2-7	CAISPRPGQGSYEQYF
TRBV28	17	TRBJ1-5	CASSRDGGGGVNQPQHF
TRBV3-1	14	TRBJ1-2	CASSPLLTERGYTF
TRBV10-3	16	TRBJ2-2	CAISVDSSYSTGELFF
TRBV20-1	15	TRBJ1-1	CSAALGQRGNTEAFF
TRBV19	15	TRBJ2-7	CASSTSLASPREQYF